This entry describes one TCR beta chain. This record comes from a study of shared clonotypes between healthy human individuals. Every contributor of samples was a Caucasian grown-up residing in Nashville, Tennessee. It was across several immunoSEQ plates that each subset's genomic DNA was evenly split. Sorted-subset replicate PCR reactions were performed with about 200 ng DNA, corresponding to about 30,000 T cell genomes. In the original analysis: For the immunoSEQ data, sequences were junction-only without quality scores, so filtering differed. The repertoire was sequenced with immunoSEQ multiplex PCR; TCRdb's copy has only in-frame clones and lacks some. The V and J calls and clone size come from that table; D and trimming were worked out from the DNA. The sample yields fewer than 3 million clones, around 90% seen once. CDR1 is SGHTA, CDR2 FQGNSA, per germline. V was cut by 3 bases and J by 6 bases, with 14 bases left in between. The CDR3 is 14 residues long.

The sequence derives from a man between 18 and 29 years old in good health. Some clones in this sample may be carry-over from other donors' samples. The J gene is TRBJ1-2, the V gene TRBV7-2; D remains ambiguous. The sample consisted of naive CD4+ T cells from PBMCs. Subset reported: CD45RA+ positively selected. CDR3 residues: CASSFNVGSNGYTF. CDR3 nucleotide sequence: TGTGCCAGCAGCTTCAATGTAGGGTCGAATGGCTACACCTTC.